The clone carrying this T cell receptor beta chain has ten or more counts. Its matching antigen is unknown. The sample originates from a study of beta chain features in type 1 diabetes. The overall study: Healthy donors and patients showed comparable age, gender and cell yields. Taken together, all samples contributed 107,917,701 examined sorted cells. Study conclusions and caveats: All four CD4+ subsets from Type 1 diabetes patients carried moderately but significantly shorter TCRB CDR3s. Patients with type 1 diabetes showed fewer VDJ junction insertions and more deletions.

The CDR3 is 14 amino acids. The germline V and J ends were trimmed by 0 bases and 6 bases, with 11 bases remaining between them. Germline CDR1 SGHTA, CDR2 FQGNSA. Of the isolated RNA, all was reverse transcribed, and so the sequenced material was expressed TCRB transcripts. The method was immunoSEQ multiplex PCR; TCRdb's version includes in-frame clones alone and lacks a portion of them. The sample has 160,000 or so clones, less than 9.5% seen once. The source material was central memory CD4+ T cells from blood. The sequence derives from a woman under 30 in good health. The V call is TRBV7-2, the J call TRBJ1-2; no clear D. In nucleotides, the CDR3 is TGTGCCAGCAGCTTAGCGCTCCGGTCCAATGGCTACACCTTC. This translates into CASSLALRSNGYTF.